This is a list of T cell receptor beta chains from one sample in a study of T cell repertoires in cytomegalovirus infection. TCRdb called the reads again in MiXCR, with one record for every CDR3 protein. The sample records hundreds of thousands of distinct CDR3 sequences, under 35% being singletons. The antigens for these receptors are not known. Specimen: cultured PBMCs, collected from culture after CMV antigen stimulation. The receptors originated from a human donor in good health (CMV status not recorded). Some clones in this sample may be carry-over from other donors' samples. Both conserved end residues are part of each CDR3.

v_call	j_call	cdr3_aa
TRBV9	TRBJ2-1	CASSRTGGEGQFF
TRBV29-1	TRBJ1-2	CSVGQERGYTF
TRBV5-1	TRBJ2-2	CASRAGTGSGELFF
TRBV6-1	TRBJ2-3	CASKMGGPGDTQYF
TRBV19	TRBJ1-1	CASSMVGTEAFF
TRBV19	TRBJ2-7	CASSRGEPYEQYF
TRBV5-4	TRBJ1-2	CASSPPRDRAYGYTF
TRBV7-6	TRBJ2-7	CASTVEAYRTRPYYEQYF
TRBV18	TRBJ1-2	CASSPDTASYGYTF
TRBV18	TRBJ1-1	CASSASVNTEAFF
TRBV6-6	TRBJ2-5	CASNYRLAGARIQETQYF
TRBV12-3/TRBV12-4	TRBJ1-1	CASSGTGAVTEAFF
TRBV28	TRBJ1-4	CASSFSGTGDEKLFF
TRBV7-9	TRBJ2-1	CASSTGTMDEQFF
TRBV10-3	TRBJ2-1	CAIKATTTDNEQFF
TRBV19	TRBJ2-1	CASSSRPLRVGSRAHEQFF
TRBV28	TRBJ1-5	CASSPDRGSNQPQHF
TRBV5-5	TRBJ2-2	CASSLAKGGQINTGELFF
TRBV5-5	TRBJ2-7	CASSFGQRGSYEQYF
TRBV5-1	TRBJ2-7	CASRLGQGTYEQYF
TRBV10-3	TRBJ2-1	CAISDSSGGSYNEQFF
TRBV20-1	TRBJ1-3	CSARGGQPGNTIYF
TRBV4-2	TRBJ1-2	CASSQDYAYGYTF
TRBV18	TRBJ2-2	CASSPRGQKNTGELFF
TRBV7-2	TRBJ1-6	CASSFRFSYNSPLHF
TRBV20-1	TRBJ1-2	CSARDADRGLPGGYTF
TRBV27	TRBJ2-5	CASRPTRGQPQETQYF
TRBV4-2	TRBJ1-4	CASSQDQRGTGEKLFF
TRBV11-2	TRBJ2-7	CASSLLGYEQYF
TRBV13	TRBJ2-5	CASSSGGQETQYF
TRBV12-3/TRBV12-4	TRBJ2-3	CASSYSGRASTDTQYF
TRBV5-4	TRBJ2-2	CASSRTSGVNTGELFF
TRBV12-3/TRBV12-4	TRBJ2-1	CASSAQAGNEQFF
TRBV28	TRBJ2-7	CASSLIGRGPYEQYF
TRBV11-2	TRBJ1-4	CASSLRGAQNEKLFF
TRBV19	TRBJ1-1	CASSIARGGWETEAFF
TRBV30	TRBJ1-1	CASDRDTEAFF
TRBV7-7	TRBJ2-5	CASSVRDGETQYF
TRBV12-3/TRBV12-4	TRBJ2-2	CASRPTGTGPTGELFF
TRBV27	TRBJ1-1	CASRINRYSEAFF
TRBV6-8	TRBJ1-4	CASSYSNIREGDEKLFF
TRBV6-1	TRBJ1-1	CASSEKGPLEAFF
TRBV7-3	TRBJ1-1	CASSLSPSGLEAFF